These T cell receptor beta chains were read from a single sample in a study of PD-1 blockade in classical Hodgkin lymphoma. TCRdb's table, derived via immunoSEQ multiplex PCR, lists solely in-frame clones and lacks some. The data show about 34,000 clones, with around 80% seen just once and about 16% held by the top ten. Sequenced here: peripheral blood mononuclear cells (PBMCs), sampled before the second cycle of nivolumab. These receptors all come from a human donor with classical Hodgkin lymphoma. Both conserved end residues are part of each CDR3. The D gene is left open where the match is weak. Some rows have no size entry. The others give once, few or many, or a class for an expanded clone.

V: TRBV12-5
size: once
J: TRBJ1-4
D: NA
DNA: TGTGCTAGTGGTCACCTCGGGACACGAGAAGAAAAACTGTTTTTT
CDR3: CASGHLGTREEKLFF

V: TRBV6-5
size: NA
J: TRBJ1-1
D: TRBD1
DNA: TGTGCCAGCAGTTGGACAGGGAACACTGAAGCTTTCTTT
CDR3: CASSWTGNTEAFF

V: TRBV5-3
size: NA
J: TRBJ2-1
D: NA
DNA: TGTGCCAGAAGCTTGTCCGACGGATCCTACAATGAGCAGTTCTTC
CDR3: CARSLSDGSYNEQFF

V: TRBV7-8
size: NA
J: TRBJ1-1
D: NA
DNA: TGTGCCAGCAGCTTAGGGGGGGGGACTGAAGCTTTCTTT
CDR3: CASSLGGGTEAFF

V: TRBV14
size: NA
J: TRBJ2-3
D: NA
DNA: TGTGCCAGCAGCCCCGTTTTTGGCACAGATACGCAGTATTTT
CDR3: CASSPVFGTDTQYF

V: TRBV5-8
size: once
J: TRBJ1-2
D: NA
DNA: TGTGCCAGCAGTTTACGGACACGGGGTTTTGGCTACACCTTC
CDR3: CASSLRTRGFGYTF

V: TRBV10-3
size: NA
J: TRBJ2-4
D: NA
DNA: TGTGCCATCGGGGGGGGACAGTTTCAGTACTTC
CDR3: CAIGGGQFQYF

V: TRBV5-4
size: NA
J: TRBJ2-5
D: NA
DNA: TGTGCCAGCAGCCGACTATTGGAGACCCAGTACTTC
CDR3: CASSRLLETQYF

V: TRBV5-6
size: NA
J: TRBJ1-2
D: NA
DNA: TGTGCCAGCAGCCCTAACGGGGGGGGCCATGGCTACACCTTC
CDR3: CASSPNGGGHGYTF

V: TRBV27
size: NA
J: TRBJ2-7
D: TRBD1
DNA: TGTGCCAGCAGTAAGTCGGACAGGGGCTCCTACGAGCAGTACTTC
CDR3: CASSKSDRGSYEQYF

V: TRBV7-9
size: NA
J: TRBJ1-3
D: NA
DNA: TGTGCCAGCAGCTTACCTCCAAACACCATATATTTT
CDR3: CASSLPPNTIYF

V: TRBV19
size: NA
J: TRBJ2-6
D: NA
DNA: TGTGCCAGTAGTATTGGCAGGGAGGTCTCTGGGGCCAACGTCCTGACTTTC
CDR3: CASSIGREVSGANVLTF

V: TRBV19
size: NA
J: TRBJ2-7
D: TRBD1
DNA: TGTGCCAGTAGTACACAGGGGACCTCCTACGAGCAGTACTTC
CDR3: CASSTQGTSYEQYF

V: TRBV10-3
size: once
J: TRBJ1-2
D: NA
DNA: TGTGCCATCAGTCGGGACCCTCTGACTAACTATGGCTACACCTTC
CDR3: CAISRDPLTNYGYTF

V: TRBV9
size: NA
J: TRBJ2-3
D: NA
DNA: TGTGCCAGTTCCGGAGCTAGCACAGATACGCAGTATTTT
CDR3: CASSGASTDTQYF

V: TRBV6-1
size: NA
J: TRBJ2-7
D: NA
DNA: TGTGCCAGCAGGTTAACAAGAGTCTACGAGCAGTACTTC
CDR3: CASRLTRVYEQYF